A selection of T cell receptor beta chains follows, all from one sample in a study of Ad26.COV2.S vaccination and SARS-CoV-2 variants. The repertoire was sequenced with immunoSEQ multiplex PCR; TCRdb's copy has only in-frame clones and lacks some. The repertoire includes 440,000 or so clones, 80% to 95% of them detected once, and roughly 3.9% sits in the top ten. Sequences were derived from peripheral blood, sampled in a trial of Ad26.COV2.S vaccine versus placebo. The receptors stem from a person aged 18 to 65 who received the Ad26.COV2.S COVID-19 vaccine or a placebo. CDR3s include the opening cysteine and the closing phenylalanine or tryptophan.

v_call | cdr3_aa
TRBV21-1 | CASSKLKRPPNEQYF
TRBV27 | CASSSGQFSYNEQFF
TRBV24-1 | CATSDFRVLYEQYF
TRBV7-9 | CASSPGTNFYNEQFF
TRBV4-3 | CASSRGGTDPEAFF
TRBV27 | CASSPGTDISGNTIYF
TRBV30 | CAWSKNSRTEAFF
TRBV3-1/TRBV3-2 | CASSPVDSDEQFF
TRBV28 | CASSQGLGEGEQFF
TRBV18 | CASSPRGKAEGSYEQYF
TRBV11-2 | CASSLGLFTYEQYF
TRBV7-2 | CASSPGGANEETQYF
TRBV28 | CASSEQGAKTEAFF
TRBV28 | CASSPQGLNEKLFF
TRBV27 | CASSLSDSRETQYF
TRBV24-1 | CATSDVRDSGNTIYF
TRBV5-8 | CASSLPGAGSGYTF
TRBV20-1 | CSASKGRGPPDSPLHF
TRBV7-2 | CASSPPGGGVTDTQYF
TRBV2 | CASQRGLIGEQYF
TRBV9 | CASSVGLGSATQYF
TRBV28 | CASSPGGVWGGPAGTQYF
TRBV18 | CASTDRARGSYEQYF
TRBV28 | CASSATGIGSPLHF
TRBV10-3 | CAISDPDNSYEQYF
TRBV4-2 | CASSQGSHNEQFF
TRBV12-1 | CASSSQTGTRGYTF
TRBV20-1 | CSASGWNTGELFF
TRBV19 | CASTSTMNTEAFF
TRBV11-2 | CASSPVTGRVADEQFF